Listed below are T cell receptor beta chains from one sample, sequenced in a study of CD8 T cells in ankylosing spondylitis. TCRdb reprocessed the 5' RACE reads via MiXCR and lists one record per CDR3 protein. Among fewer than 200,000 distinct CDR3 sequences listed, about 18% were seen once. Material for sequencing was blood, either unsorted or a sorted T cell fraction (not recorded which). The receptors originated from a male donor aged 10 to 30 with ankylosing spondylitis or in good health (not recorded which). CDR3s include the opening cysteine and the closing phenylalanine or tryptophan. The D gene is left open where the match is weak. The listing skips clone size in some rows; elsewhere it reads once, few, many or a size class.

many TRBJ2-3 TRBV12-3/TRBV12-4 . TGTGCCAGCTGTTTTCGAGCCGCCAGCACAGATACGCAGTATTTT CASCFRAASTDTQYF
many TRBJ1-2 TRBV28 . TGTGCCAGCAGTTTCGCGCGCGTTAGGGGCTACACCTTC CASSFARVRGYTF
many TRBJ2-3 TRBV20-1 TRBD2 TGCAGTGCTAGTATGACTAGCGGTCCGCCTGCCGTGCGCACGACAGATACGCAGTATTTT CSASMTSGPPAVRTTDTQYF
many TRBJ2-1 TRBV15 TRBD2 TGTGCCACCAGCAGAGTCCTAGCGGGGTTTAATGAGCAGTTCTTC CATSRVLAGFNEQFF
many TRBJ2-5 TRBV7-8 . TGTGCCAGCAGCTTAGCGCGAGGCAGGGTCTTGGAGACCCAGTACTTC CASSLARGRVLETQYF
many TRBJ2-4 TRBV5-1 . TGCGCCAGCAGTCCCGTTCAGGCCAAAAACATTCAGTACTTC CASSPVQAKNIQYF
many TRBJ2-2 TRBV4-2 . TGTGCCAGCAGCCAAGATGTTTCGGGTACCGGGGAGCTGTTTTTT CASSQDVSGTGELFF
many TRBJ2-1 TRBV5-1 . TGCGCCAGCAGCTTGTATTCCGGATACAATGAGCAGTTCTTC CASSLYSGYNEQFF
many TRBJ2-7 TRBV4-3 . TGCGCCAGCAGCAGCAGTTCCTACGAGCAGTACTTC CASSSSSYEQYF
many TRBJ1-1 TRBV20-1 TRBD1 TGCAGTGCCCCCGACAGGGTTCGCCAAGCTTTCTTT CSAPDRVRQAFF
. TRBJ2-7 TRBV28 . TGTGCCAGCATTGCCCCGGGATCCTACGAGCAGTACTTC CASIAPGSYEQYF
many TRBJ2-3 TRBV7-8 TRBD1 TGTGCCAGCAGCGCGGGACAGGGGGCAGATACGCAGTATTTT CASSAGQGADTQYF
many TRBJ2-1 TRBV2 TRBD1 TGTGCCAGCAGCCGACAGGGGAGTGGGAGGTCCTACAATGAGCAGTTCTTC CASSRQGSGRSYNEQFF
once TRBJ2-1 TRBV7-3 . TGTGCCAGCAGCCCCGACAGGAGCAATGAGCAGTTCTTC CASSPDRSNEQFF
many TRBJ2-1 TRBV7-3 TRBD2 TGTGCCAGCAGCTCAGTAGCGGGAGGGGGAGATGAGCAGTTCTTC CASSSVAGGGDEQFF
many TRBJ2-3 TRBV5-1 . TGCGCCAGCAGCTTGGCCGGCCAGTTGGGATACACAGATACGCAGTATTTT CASSLAGQLGYTDTQYF
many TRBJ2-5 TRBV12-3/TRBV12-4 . TGTGCCAGCAGTTTATGGGAATCGGGAGAGACCCAGTACTTC CASSLWESGETQYF
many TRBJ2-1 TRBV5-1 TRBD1 TGCGCCAGCAGAAAACAGGGGGGCGTGCTAAATGAGCAGTTCTTC CASRKQGGVLNEQFF
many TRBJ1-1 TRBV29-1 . TGCAGCGTTGTAGTAGCCATCAACACTGAAGCTTTCTTT CSVVVAINTEAFF
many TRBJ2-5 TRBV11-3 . TGTGCCAGCAGCTTAGGAAGGGCCGTGAAGACCCAGTACTTC CASSLGRAVKTQYF
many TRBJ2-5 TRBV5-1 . TGCGCCAGCAGCTTGGACGCGGGGCAAGAGACCCAGTACTTC CASSLDAGQETQYF
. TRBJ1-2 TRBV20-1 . TGCAGTGCTAGAGGAGGGGATGGCTACACCTTC CSARGGDGYTF
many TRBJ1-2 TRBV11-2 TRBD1 TGTGCCAGCAGTTTAGAGGGGGCGGTCTATGGCTACACCTTC CASSLEGAVYGYTF
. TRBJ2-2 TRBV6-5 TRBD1 TGTGCCAGCAGTCAACAGGGGCCCGGGGAGCTGTTTTTT CASSQQGPGELFF
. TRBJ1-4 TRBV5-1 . TGCGCCAGCAGCTTGGTCGCAAGTGAAAAACTGTTTTTT CASSLVASEKLFF
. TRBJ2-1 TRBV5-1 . TGCGCCAGCAGCACAACTTACAATGAGCAGTTCTTC CASSTTYNEQFF
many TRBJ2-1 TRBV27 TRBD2 TGTGCCAGCATGTTCGGGTGGGAGGGCCGTAATGAGCAGTTCTTC CASMFGWEGRNEQFF
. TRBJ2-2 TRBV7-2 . TGTGCCAGCACCAACAGAGCCTCGGATTACACCGGGGAGCTGTTTTTT CASTNRASDYTGELFF
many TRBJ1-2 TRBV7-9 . TGTGCCAGCAGGTTAACTAACTATGGCTACACCTTC CASRLTNYGYTF